This passage covers 15 T cell receptor beta chains from one sample sequenced in a study of cytomegalovirus exposure and HLA in healthy donors. The PCR used 60 Vbeta and 13 Jbeta primers. Method: immunoSEQ multiplex PCR; TCRdb's copy keeps in-frame clones and lacks some. The sample includes over 150,000 clones, approximately 74% seen only once; the top ten take approximately 2.5%. The sample comprised PBMCs. Receptor source: a woman aged 25 to 45 in good health and CMV-seronegative.

There are a few counts of this clone. The chain carries TRBV7-9 and TRBJ1-2, with a tentative D call TRBD1 (6 bases). Germline V gene sequence: CDR1 SEHNR, CDR2 FQNEAQ (reference sequence). Trimming cost V 5 bases and J 4 bases, with 20 bases left between them. The CDR3 covers 16 residues. The CDR3 protein is CASSIGRTASIYGYTF. The CDR3 bases are TGTGCCAGCAGCATAGGTAGGACAGCCTCAATCTATGGCTACACCTTC.

The rearrangement links TRBV7-9 to TRBJ1-1; maybe TRBD1 (6 bases). The CDR3 length is 14 residues. Germline V CDR1 and CDR2: SEHNR, FQNEAQ (reference sequence). The V and J ends lost 5 bases and 2 bases respectively, with 12 bases between them. The CDR3 protein is CASSVRTVNTEAFF. The CDR3 DNA sequence: TGTGCCAGCAGCGTTCGGACAGTTAACACTGAAGCTTTCTTT. Filled out from reference TRBV7-9 and TRBJ1-1, the complete variable domain reads DTGVSQNPRHKITKRGQNVTFRCDPISEHNRLYWYRQTLGQGPEFLTYFQNEAQLEKSRLLSDRFSAERPKGSFSTLEIQRTEQGDSAMYLCASSVRTVNTEAFFGQGTRLTVV.

The chain uses TRBV10-3 and TRBJ2-1, with D tentatively TRBD2 (6 bases). The CDR3 consists of 15 residues. Germline lookup yields CDR1 ENHRY and CDR2 SYGVKD. The V end lost 8 bases, the J end lost 1 base, and 15 bases lay between the germline ends. This chain's CDR3 is CAIRDQLASYNEQFF. CDR3 in DNA: TGTGCCATCCGGGACCAACTAGCTTCCTACAATGAGCAGTTCTTC.

As for this clone: The sample carries other DNA sequences with the same CDR3. The V gene is TRBV5-1, the J gene TRBJ1-4; the D is unclear. This CDR3 contains 14 residues. V was clipped by 4 bases and J by 3 bases, with 10 bases between them. Germline values: CDR1 SGHRS, CDR2 YFSETQ. CDR3 loop: CASSVELPNEKLFF. The DNA for the CDR3 is TGCGCCAGCAGCGTAGAGCTCCCTAATGAAAAACTGTTTTTT. Based on the CDR3 plus reference TRBV5-1 and TRBJ1-4, the full variable domain is KAGVTQTPRYLIKTRGQQVTLSCSPISGHRSVSWYQQTPGQGLQFLFEYFSETQRNKGNFPGRFSGRQFSNSRSEMNVSTLELGDSALYLCASSVELPNEKLFFGSGTQLSVL.

CDR3 region: CASSLAFRSGANVLTF. For the CDR3, the DNA is TGCGCCAGCAGCTTGGCGTTCCGCTCTGGGGCCAACGTCCTGACTTTC. The V gene is TRBV5-1, the J gene TRBJ2-6; the D is unclear. The CDR3 is made up of 16 amino acids. Germline CDR1 is SGHRS and CDR2 is YFSETQ. V dropped 0 bases and J dropped 0 bases, with 7 bases sitting between them. Looking up the rest from reference TRBV5-1 and TRBJ2-6 gives the full variable domain: KAGVTQTPRYLIKTRGQQVTLSCSPISGHRSVSWYQQTPGQGLQFLFEYFSETQRNKGNFPGRFSGRQFSNSRSEMNVSTLELGDSALYLCASSLAFRSGANVLTFGAGSRLTVL.

Only one count was recorded for this clone. The CDR3 DNA reads TGTGCCAGCAGTTCGTATTTGGGACACGGCTACGAGCAGTACTTC. It specifies CASSSYLGHGYEQYF. The chain links TRBV27 to TRBJ2-7; D may be TRBD1 (6 bases). The CDR3 length is 15 residues. Trimming took off 4 bases at V and 3 bases at J, with 16 bases between the two ends. Germline loops: CDR1 MNHEY, CDR2 SMNVEV (reference sequence).

In this sample, this clone turned up a few times. The chain joins TRBV7-9 to TRBJ2-7; 7 bases match TRBD2. CDR1 is SEHNR and CDR2 is FQNEAQ in the germline V gene (reference sequence). The V gene end was trimmed by 1 base and the J gene end by 6 bases; junction bases not matched to a gene: 3. This CDR3 comprises 13 residues. The chain's CDR3 is CASSLGAGFEQYF. CDR3 nucleotide sequence: TGTGCCAGCAGCTTAGGAGCGGGGTTCGAGCAGTACTTC.

The chain combines TRBV10-3 with TRBJ2-1; 8 nucleotides match TRBD1. V shed 0 bases, J shed 8 bases, and the junction held 6 bases outside the gene matches. Germline CDR1 ENHRY, CDR2 SYGVKD. The CDR3 consists of 15 residues. The CDR3 nucleotides are TGTGCCATCAGTGAGTCAGGACAGGGTGCGCATGAGCAGTTCTTC. Translated: CAISESGQGAHEQFF.

This clone has only one observation. Sequence at one end of the junction differs from germline and may be a read error. In the same sample, other DNA sequences code for this CDR3. The chain uses TRBV4-1 and TRBJ1-1, with no clear D. The CDR3 consists of 13 residues. Germline V gene lookup returns CDR1 MGHRA and CDR2 YSYEKL. This chain's CDR3 is CASSQGSRTEAFF. The CDR3 nucleotides read TGCGCCAGCAGCCAAGGAAGTCGGACTGAAGCCTTCTTT.

This chain uses TRBV30 with TRBJ2-7; a weak D match, TRBD2 (5 bases). CDR3 size: 12 residues. Deletions cut 2 bases from V and 4 bases from J, with 9 bases between. Germline CDR1 reads GTSNPN; CDR2 reads SVGIG (reference sequence). In nucleotides, the CDR3 is TGTGCCTGGAGTCCGGACTCATACGAGCAGTACTTC. Translation: CAWSPDSYEQYF.

The rearrangement links TRBV11-2 to TRBJ2-7, with a weak D call TRBD1 (6 bases). V dropped 3 bases and J dropped 5 bases, with 14 bases sitting between them. CDR3 length: 14 residues. CDR1 and CDR2 from the germline V gene are SGHAT and FQNNGV. CDR3: CASSFLDRLNEQYF. CDR3 DNA: TGTGCCAGCAGCTTTCTTGACAGGCTCAACGAGCAGTACTTC.

This clone appeared a few times. The chain is built from TRBV19 and TRBJ1-1; D is ambiguous. The V end was cut by 5 bases, the J end by 3 bases, with 13 bases between. There are 14 residues in the CDR3. Germline CDR1 is LNHDA and CDR2 is SQIVND (reference sequence). The CDR3: CASSSDWGDTEAFF. The CDR3 DNA reads TGTGCCAGTAGTTCGGACTGGGGAGACACTGAAGCTTTCTTT. Supplemented by reference TRBV19 and TRBJ1-1, the full variable domain reads DGGITQSPKYLFRKEGQNVTLSCEQNLNHDAMYWYRQDPGQGLRLIYYSQIVNDFQKGDIAEGYSVSREKKESFPLTVTSAQKNPTAFYLCASSSDWGDTEAFFGQGTRLTVV.

This chain joins TRBV5-6 and TRBJ1-3; possibly TRBD1 for D (6 bases). V lost 2 bases, J lost 3 bases, and 6 bases lay in between. Germline V gives CDR1 SGHDT, CDR2 YYEEEE. The CDR3 has 13 amino acids. CDR3 sequence (DNA): TGTGCCAGCAGCTTACAGGGTGGAAACACCATATATTTT. Translating gives CASSLQGGNTIYF. Together with reference TRBV5-6 and TRBJ1-3, the CDR3 gives the full variable domain: DAGVTQSPTHLIKTRGQQVTLRCSPKSGHDTVSWYQQALGQGPQFIFQYYEEEERQRGNFPDRFSGHQFPNYSSELNVNALLLGDSALYLCASSLQGGNTIYFGEGSWLTVV.

V usage is TRBV7-3 and J usage is TRBJ2-1; D perhaps matches TRBD2 (5 bases). There are 15 residues in the CDR3. Germline assignment: CDR1 SGHTA and CDR2 FQGTGA. Trimming left V 5 bases short and J 0 bases short, with 11 bases between. The CDR3 loop is CASSQDWSSYNEQFF. The CDR3 DNA is TGTGCCAGCAGCCAGGACTGGAGCTCCTACAATGAGCAGTTCTTC. Variable domain in full (rest from reference TRBV7-3 and TRBJ2-1): GAGVSQTPSNKVTEKGKYVELRCDPISGHTALYWYRQSLGQGPEFLIYFQGTGAADDSGLPNDRFFAVRPEGSVSTLKIQRTERGDSAVYLCASSQDWSSYNEQFFGPGTRLTVL.

V is TRBV19 and J is TRBJ2-1, with TRBD1 as a possible D gene (6 bases). Looked up from germline, CDR1 is LNHDA and CDR2 is SQIVND (reference sequence). Trimming shortened V by 3 bases and J by 8 bases, and 23 bases separated the two germline ends. The CDR3 spans 17 residues. The CDR3 loop is CASSIRSAGAWIDEQFF. In nucleotides, the CDR3 is TGTGCCAGTAGTATCAGGTCAGCAGGGGCATGGATTGATGAGCAGTTCTTC.